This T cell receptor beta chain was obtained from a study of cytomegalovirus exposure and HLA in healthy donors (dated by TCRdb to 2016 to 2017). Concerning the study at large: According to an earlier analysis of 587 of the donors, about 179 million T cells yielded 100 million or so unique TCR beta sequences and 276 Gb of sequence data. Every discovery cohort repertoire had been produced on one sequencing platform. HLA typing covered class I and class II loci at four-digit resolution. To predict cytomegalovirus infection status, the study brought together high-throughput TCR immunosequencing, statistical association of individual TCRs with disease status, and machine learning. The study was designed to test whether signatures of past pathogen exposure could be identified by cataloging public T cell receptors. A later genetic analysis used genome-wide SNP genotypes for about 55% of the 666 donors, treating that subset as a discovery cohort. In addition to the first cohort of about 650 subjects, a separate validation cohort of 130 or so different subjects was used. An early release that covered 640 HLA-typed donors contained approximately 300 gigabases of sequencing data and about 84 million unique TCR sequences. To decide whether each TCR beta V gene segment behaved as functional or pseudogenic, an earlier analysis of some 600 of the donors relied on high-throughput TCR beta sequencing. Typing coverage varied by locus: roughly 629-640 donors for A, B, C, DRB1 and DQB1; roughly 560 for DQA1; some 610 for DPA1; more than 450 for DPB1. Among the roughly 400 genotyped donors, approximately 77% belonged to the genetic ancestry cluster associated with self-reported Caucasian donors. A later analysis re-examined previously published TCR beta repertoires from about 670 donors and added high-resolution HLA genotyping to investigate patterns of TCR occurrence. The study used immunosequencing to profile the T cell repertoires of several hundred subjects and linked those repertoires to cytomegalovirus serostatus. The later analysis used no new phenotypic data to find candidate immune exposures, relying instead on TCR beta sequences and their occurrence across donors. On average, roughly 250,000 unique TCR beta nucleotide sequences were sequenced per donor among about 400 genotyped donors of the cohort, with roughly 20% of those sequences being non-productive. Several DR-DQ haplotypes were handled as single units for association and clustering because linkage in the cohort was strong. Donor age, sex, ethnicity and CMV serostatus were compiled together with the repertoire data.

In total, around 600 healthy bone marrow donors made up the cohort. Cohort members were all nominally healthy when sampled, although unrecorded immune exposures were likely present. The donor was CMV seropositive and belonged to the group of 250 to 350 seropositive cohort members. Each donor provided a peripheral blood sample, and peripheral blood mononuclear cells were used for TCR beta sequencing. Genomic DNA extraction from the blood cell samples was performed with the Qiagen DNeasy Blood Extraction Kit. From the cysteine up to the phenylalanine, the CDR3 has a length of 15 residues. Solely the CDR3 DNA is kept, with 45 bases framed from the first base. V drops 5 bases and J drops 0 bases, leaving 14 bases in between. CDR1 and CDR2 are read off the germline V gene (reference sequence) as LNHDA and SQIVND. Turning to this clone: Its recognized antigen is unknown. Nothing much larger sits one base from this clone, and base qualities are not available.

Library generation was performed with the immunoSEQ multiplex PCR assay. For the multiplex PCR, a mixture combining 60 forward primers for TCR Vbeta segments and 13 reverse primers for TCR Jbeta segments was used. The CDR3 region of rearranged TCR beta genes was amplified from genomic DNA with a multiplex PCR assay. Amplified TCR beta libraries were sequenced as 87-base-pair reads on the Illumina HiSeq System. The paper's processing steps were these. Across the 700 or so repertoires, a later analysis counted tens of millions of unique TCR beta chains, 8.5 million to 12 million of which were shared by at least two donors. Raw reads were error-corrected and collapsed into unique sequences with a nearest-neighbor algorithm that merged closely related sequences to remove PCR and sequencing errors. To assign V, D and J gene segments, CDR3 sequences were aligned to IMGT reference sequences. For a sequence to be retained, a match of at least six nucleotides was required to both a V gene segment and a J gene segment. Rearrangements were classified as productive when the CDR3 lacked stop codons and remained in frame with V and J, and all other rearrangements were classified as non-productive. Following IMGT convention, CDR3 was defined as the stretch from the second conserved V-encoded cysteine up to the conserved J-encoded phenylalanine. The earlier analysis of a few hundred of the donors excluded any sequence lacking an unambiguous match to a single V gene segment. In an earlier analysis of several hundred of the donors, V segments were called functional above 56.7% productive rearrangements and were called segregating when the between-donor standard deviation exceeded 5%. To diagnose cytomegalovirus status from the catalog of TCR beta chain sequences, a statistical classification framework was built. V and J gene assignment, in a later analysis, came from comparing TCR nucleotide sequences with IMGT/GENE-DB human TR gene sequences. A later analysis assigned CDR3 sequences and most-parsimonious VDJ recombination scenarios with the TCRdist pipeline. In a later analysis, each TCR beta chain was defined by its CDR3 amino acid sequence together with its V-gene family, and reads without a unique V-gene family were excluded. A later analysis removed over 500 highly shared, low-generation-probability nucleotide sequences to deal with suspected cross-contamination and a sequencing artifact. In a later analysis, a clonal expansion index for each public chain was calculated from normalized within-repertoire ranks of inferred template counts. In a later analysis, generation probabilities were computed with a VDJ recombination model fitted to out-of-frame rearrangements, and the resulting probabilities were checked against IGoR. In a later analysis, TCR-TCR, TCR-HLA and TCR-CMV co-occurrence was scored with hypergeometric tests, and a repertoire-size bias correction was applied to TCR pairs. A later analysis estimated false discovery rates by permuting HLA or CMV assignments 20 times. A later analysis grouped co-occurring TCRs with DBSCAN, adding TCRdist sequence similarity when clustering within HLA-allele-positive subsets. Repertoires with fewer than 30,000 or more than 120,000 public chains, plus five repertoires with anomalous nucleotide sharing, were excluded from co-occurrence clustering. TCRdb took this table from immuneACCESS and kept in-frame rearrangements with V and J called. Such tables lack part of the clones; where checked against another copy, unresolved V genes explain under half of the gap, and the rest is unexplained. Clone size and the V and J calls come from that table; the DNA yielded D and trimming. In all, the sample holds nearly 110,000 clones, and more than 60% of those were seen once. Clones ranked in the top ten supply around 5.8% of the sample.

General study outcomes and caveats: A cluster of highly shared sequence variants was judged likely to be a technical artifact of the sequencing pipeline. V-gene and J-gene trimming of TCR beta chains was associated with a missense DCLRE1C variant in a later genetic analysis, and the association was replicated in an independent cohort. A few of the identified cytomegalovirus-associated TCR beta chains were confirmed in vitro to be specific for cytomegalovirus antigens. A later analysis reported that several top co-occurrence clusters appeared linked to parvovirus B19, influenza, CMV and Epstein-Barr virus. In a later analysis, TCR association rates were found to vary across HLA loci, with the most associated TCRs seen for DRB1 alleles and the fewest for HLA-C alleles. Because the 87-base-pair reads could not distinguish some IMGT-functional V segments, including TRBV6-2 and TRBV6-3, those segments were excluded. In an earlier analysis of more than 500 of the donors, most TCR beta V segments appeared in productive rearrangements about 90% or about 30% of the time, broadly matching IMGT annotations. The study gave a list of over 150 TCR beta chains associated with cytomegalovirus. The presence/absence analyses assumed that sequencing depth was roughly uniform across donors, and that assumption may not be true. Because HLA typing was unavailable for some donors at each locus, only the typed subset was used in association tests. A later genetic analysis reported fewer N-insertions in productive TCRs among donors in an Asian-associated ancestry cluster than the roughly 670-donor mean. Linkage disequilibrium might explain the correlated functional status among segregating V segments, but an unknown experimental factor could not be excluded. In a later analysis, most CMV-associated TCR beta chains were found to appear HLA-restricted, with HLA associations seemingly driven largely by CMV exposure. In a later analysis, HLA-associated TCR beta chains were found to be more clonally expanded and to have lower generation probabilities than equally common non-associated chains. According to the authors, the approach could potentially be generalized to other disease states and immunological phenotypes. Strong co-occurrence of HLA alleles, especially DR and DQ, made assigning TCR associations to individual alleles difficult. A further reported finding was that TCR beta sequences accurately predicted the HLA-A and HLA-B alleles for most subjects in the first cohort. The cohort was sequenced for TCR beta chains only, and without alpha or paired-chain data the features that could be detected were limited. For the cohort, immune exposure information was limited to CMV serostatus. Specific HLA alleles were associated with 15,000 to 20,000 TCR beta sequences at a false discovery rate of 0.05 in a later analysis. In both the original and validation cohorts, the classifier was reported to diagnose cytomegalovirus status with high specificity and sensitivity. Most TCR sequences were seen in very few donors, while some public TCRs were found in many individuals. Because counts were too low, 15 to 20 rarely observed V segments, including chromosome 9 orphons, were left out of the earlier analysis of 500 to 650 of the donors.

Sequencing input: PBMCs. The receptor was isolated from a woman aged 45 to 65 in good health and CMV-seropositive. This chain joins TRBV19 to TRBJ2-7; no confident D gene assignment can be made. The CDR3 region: CASSPTAQSSYEQYF. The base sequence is TGTGCCAGTAGTCCTACCGCACAGAGCTCCTACGAGCAGTACTTC.